This passage covers 6 T cell receptor beta chains from one sample sequenced in a study of T cell responses to AZD1222 COVID-19 vaccine. The table came from immunoSEQ multiplex PCR; TCRdb's copy has only in-frame clones and leaves some out. The sample comprises approximately 170,000 clones, 70% to 90% of which are singletons, and 0.95% to 1.1% rests with the top ten. Sequenced material: peripheral blood, taken 28 days after the second AZD1222 dose. The source of these receptors is an adult who received the AZD1222 COVID-19 vaccine.

V and J are TRBV6-5 and TRBJ2-7; D not certain. Trimming took 6 bases from V and 2 from J, leaving 11 bases between them. The CDR3 covers 13 residues. Germline V lookup: CDR1 MNHEY, CDR2 SVGAGI. CDR3 sequence: CASSLARTYEQYF. DNA for the CDR3: TGTGCCAGCAGCCTCGCCAGAACCTACGAGCAGTACTTC.

V gene TRBV13 combines with J gene TRBJ1-6; 8 nucleotides line up with TRBD1. The CDR3 contains 16 residues. Trimming took 3 bases from V and 9 from J; bases not matched to a gene: 10. In germline, CDR1 is PRHDT, CDR2 FYEKMQ (reference sequence). CDR3 DNA sequence: TGTGCCAGCAGCTTTGGTTCCGGGACAGGAGGTTCACCCCTCCACTTT. Its protein product is CASSFGSGTGGSPLHF. Based on the CDR3 plus reference TRBV13 and TRBJ1-6, the full variable domain is AAGVIQSPRHLIKEKRETATLKCYPIPRHDTVYWYQQGPGQDPQFLISFYEKMQSDKGSIPDRFSAQQFSDYHSELNMSSLELGDSALYFCASSFGSGTGGSPLHFGNGTRLTVT.

Regarding this clone: Other DNA sequences in the same sample also yield this CDR3. The rearrangement links TRBV18 to TRBJ1-1; D remains ambiguous. The CDR3 spans 13 residues. From germline, CDR1 is KGHSH and CDR2 LQKENI. Trimming stripped 2 bases from V and 0 bases from J, with 4 bases between. CDR3 protein: CASSPSMNTEAFF. The DNA of the CDR3 is TGTGCCAGCTCACCATCCATGAACACTGAAGCTTTCTTT. Supplemented by reference TRBV18 and TRBJ1-1, the full variable domain reads NAGVMQNPRHLVRRRGQEARLRCSPMKGHSHVYWYRQLPEEGLKFMVYLQKENIIDESGMPKERFSAEFPKEGPSILRIQQVVRGDSAAYFCASSPSMNTEAFFGQGTRLTVV.

This clone was detected only once. The chain is built from TRBV9 and TRBJ1-2, with 9 positions matching TRBD1. With 3 bases clipped from V and 8 bases from J, the junction kept 11 bases outside the gene matches. The germline V gene encodes CDR1 SGDLS and CDR2 YYNGEE. The CDR3 runs 15 residues. In DNA form, the CDR3 reads TGTGCCAGCAGCGCCCTCGGACAGGGGCGCAGGGGCTACACCTTC. Its translation is CASSALGQGRRGYTF.

The CDR3 DNA reads TGTGCCAGCAGCAGGACTAGCGGGGGGCCGGGAGATACGCAGTATTTT. This translates into CASSRTSGGPGDTQYF. The gene calls are TRBV7-2 and TRBJ2-3, with TRBD2 identical over 14 bases. The germline gives CDR1 SGHTA, CDR2 FQGNSA. CDR3 length equals 16 residues. V shed 5 bases, J shed 5 bases, and the junction held 6 bases outside the gene matches.

The CDR3 sequence is CASSDTTNTEAFF. The CDR3 DNA sequence: TGTGCCAGCAGCGACACTACGAACACTGAAGCTTTCTTT. The chain recombines TRBV7-9 with TRBJ1-1; D is undetermined. This CDR3 has 13 residues. The V and J ends lost 5 bases and 1 base respectively, with 8 bases between them. In germline, CDR1 is SEHNR, CDR2 FQNEAQ (reference sequence). The full variable domain, completed using reference TRBV7-9 and TRBJ1-1, is DTGVSQNPRHKITKRGQNVTFRCDPISEHNRLYWYRQTLGQGPEFLTYFQNEAQLEKSRLLSDRFSAERPKGSFSTLEIQRTEQGDSAMYLCASSDTTNTEAFFGQGTRLTVV.